These 18 T cell receptor beta chains share one sample of origin, sequenced in a study of T cell changes during pregnancy in multiple sclerosis. The repertoire was sequenced with immunoSEQ multiplex PCR; TCRdb's copy has only in-frame clones and lacks some. The table includes about 24,000 clones, approximately 86% detected once. Specimen: CD4+ T cells from peripheral blood mononuclear cells, collected in the second trimester of pregnancy. These receptors all come from a female donor in good health, enrolled as a control in a pregnancy study.

This clone was counted once. The chain carries TRBV19 and TRBJ1-5; D unclear. Germline CDR1 and CDR2: LNHDA and SQIVND (reference sequence). The CDR3 totals 15 residues. The V end was cut by 1 base, the J end by 4 bases, with 11 bases between. The CDR3 sequence: CASSIVNPGNQPQHF. The CDR3 DNA is TGTGCCAGTAGTATAGTCAATCCAGGAAATCAGCCCCAGCATTTT.

The chain couples TRBV4-2 to TRBJ2-1, with 7 bases matching TRBD2. J gave up 2 bases and V 4 bases, and 8 bases lay outside the gene matches. The CDR3 extends over 16 amino acids. CDR1 is LGHNA and CDR2 is YNFKEQ in the germline V gene. CDR3 sequence: CASSPRGGSAYNEQFF. DNA for the CDR3: TGTGCCAGCAGCCCGCGGGGCGGGAGTGCCTACAATGAGCAGTTCTTC.

V usage is TRBV5-4 and J usage is TRBJ2-1; TRBD2 matches 11 bases. With V trimmed by 3 bases and J by 6 bases, 5 bases remained unmatched. This CDR3 comprises 15 residues. Germline CDR1 SGHNT, CDR2 YYREEE (reference sequence). The CDR3 is CASSSAGLAVNEQFF. DNA for the CDR3: TGTGCCAGCAGCTCGGCGGGACTAGCGGTCAATGAGCAGTTCTTC.

V is TRBV13 and J is TRBJ2-7, with TRBD2 identical over 8 bases. Germline V CDR1 and CDR2: PRHDT, FYEKMQ (reference sequence). This CDR3 is 18 amino acids long. The J segment lost 6 bases and the V segment lost 0 bases, leaving 16 bases of the junction unmatched. CDR3 DNA: TGTGCCAGCAGCTTAGGTGCAAGGGCGGGAGGCTTGAACGGCGAGCAGTACTTC. Encoded protein: CASSLGARAGGLNGEQYF. The full variable domain, completed using reference TRBV13 and TRBJ2-7, is AAGVIQSPRHLIKEKRETATLKCYPIPRHDTVYWYQQGPGQDPQFLISFYEKMQSDKGSIPDRFSAQQFSDYHSELNMSSLELGDSALYFCASSLGARAGGLNGEQYFGPGTRLTVT.

This clone was counted once. This chain links TRBV7-9 with TRBJ1-1; 8 bases are shared with TRBD1. CDR3 size: 14 residues. CDR1 is SEHNR and CDR2 is FQNEAQ in the germline V gene (reference sequence). The J segment lost 7 bases and the V segment lost 1 base, leaving 5 bases of the junction unmatched. The CDR3 loop reads CASSLGQGIGEAFF. Here the CDR3 DNA reads TGTGCCAGCAGCTTAGGACAGGGGATTGGTGAAGCTTTCTTT.

The V and J genes are TRBV10-3 and TRBJ2-3; TRBD2 agrees at 13 bases. The junction had 4 bases not matched to a gene; V was cut back by 2 bases and J by 5 bases. Germline V lookup: CDR1 ENHRY, CDR2 SYGVKD. CDR3 size: 16 residues. The CDR3 here is CAISETSGGAGDTQYF. The DNA of the CDR3 is TGTGCCATCAGTGAGACTAGCGGGGGGGCCGGAGATACGCAGTATTTT.

The chain couples TRBV4-1 to TRBJ2-4; D is perhaps TRBD2 (5 bases). Germline CDR1 reads MGHRA; CDR2 reads YSYEKL. The V end lost 2 bases, the J end lost 11 bases, and 13 bases lay between the germline ends. This CDR3 spans 13 amino acids. CDR3 in DNA: TGCGCCAGCAGCCAAAGAGAACTAGACCTTCAGTACTTC. Protein product: CASSQRELDLQYF.

The V and J genes are TRBV9 and TRBJ1-3, with 8 nucleotides matching TRBD1. Trimming at V came to 3 bases and at J to 2 bases, leaving 13 bases not matched to a gene. The CDR3 is made up of 18 amino acids. The germline V gene has CDR1 SGDLS and CDR2 YYNGEE. The CDR3 protein is CASSADRQGQTTGNTIYF. The CDR3 region has the DNA TGTGCCAGCAGCGCCGACAGACAGGGGCAAACTACTGGAAACACCATATATTTT.

CDR3 bases: TGTGCCAGCCGAGGGCTTAGCAATCAGCCCCAGCATTTT. Translated: CASRGLSNQPQHF. V and J are TRBV19 and TRBJ1-5; no clear D. V was pared by 9 bases and J by 0 bases, with 9 bases between. The CDR3 has 13 residues. CDR1 LNHDA and CDR2 SQIVND come from the germline V gene (reference sequence).

The chain has TRBV10-2 and TRBJ2-1; 11 nucleotides line up with TRBD2. Trimming took 8 bases from V and 4 from J; bases not matched to a gene: 4. The germline gives CDR1 WSHSY, CDR2 SAAADI. The CDR3 extends over 14 amino acids. Written as DNA, the CDR3 is TGCGCCAGCGTAGCGGGAGGGCTATACAATGAGCAGTTCTTC. Its translation is CASVAGGLYNEQFF.

V gene TRBV5-6 combines with J gene TRBJ2-5; 8 nucleotides align to TRBD2. Trimming removed 5 bases from V and 2 bases from J; junction bases left unmatched: 2. The length of the CDR3 is 13 residues. CDR1 is SGHDT and CDR2 is YYEEEE in the germline V gene. Here the CDR3 reads CASRLADQETQYF. DNA of the CDR3: TGTGCCAGCAGACTAGCGGATCAAGAGACCCAGTACTTC.

CDR3 amino acids: CASSPAGGHYYGYTF. CDR3 bases: TGTGCCAGCAGCCCGGCGGGGGGGCACTACTATGGCTACACCTTC. The rearrangement joins TRBV5-4 to TRBJ1-2; tentatively, D is TRBD1 (6 bases). The V end was cut by 4 bases, the J end by 3 bases, with 16 bases between. This CDR3 is 15 amino acids long. Per germline, CDR1 SGHNT and CDR2 YYREEE (reference sequence).

The chain links TRBV10-1 to TRBJ1-4, with D perhaps matching TRBD1 (6 bases). Germline-derived CDR1 and CDR2 are WNHNN and SYGVQD (reference sequence). The CDR3 is 15 amino acids. With 6 bases removed from V and 5 bases from J, the gap between germline ends came to 16 bases. The CDR3 sequence: CASRLLQGGNEKLFF. DNA for the CDR3: TGCGCCAGCAGATTGTTACAGGGTGGAAATGAAAAACTGTTTTTT.

V is TRBV6-5 and J is TRBJ1-4, with D possibly being TRBD1 (5 bases). V was cut by 0 bases and J by 3 bases, with 8 bases left in between. The CDR3 totals 15 residues. Germline V gene lookup returns CDR1 MNHEY and CDR2 SVGAGI. The CDR3 bases are TGTGCCAGCAGTTACTCGGGAGGGGCTAATGAAAAACTGTTTTTT. Its translation: CASSYSGGANEKLFF.

The chain has TRBV7-9 and TRBJ2-2, with D unclear. Trimming cost V 4 bases and J 6 bases, with 15 bases left between them. Germline values: CDR1 SEHNR, CDR2 FQNEAQ (reference sequence). The CDR3 is 15 amino acids. CDR3 sequence (DNA): TGTGCCAGCAGCTCTAACGCTTTTACCGCCGGGGAGCTGTTTTTT. As protein: CASSSNAFTAGELFF.

The chain couples TRBV5-1 to TRBJ2-1; 15 positions agree with TRBD2. The V segment lost 0 bases and the J segment 9 bases; nucleotides outside the gene matches: 4. Looked up from germline, CDR1 is SGHRS and CDR2 is YFSETQ. The CDR3 runs to 16 residues. This CDR3 reads CASSLDPGLAGGEQFF. The CDR3 region has the DNA TGCGCCAGCAGCTTGGACCCGGGACTAGCGGGGGGTGAGCAGTTCTTC.

The chain couples TRBV7-2 to TRBJ1-1; 9 bases are shared with TRBD1. J was trimmed by 4 bases and V by 5 bases; bases with no gene match: 8. There are 15 residues in the CDR3. Germline V gene sequence: CDR1 SGHTA, CDR2 FQGNSA. The CDR3 sequence: CASSPRQGGGTEAFF. CDR3 coding DNA: TGTGCCAGCAGCCCTCGACAGGGGGGAGGCACTGAAGCTTTCTTT.

This clone has only one observation. This chain connects TRBV19 to TRBJ1-1, with D uncertain. The CDR3 is 14 amino acids. CDR1 is LNHDA and CDR2 is SQIVND in the germline V gene (reference sequence). V shed 5 bases and J shed 1 base, with 11 bases lying between them. The CDR3 sequence is CASSPLGGNTEAFF. The CDR3 nucleotides are TGTGCCAGTAGTCCTCTCGGAGGGAACACTGAAGCTTTCTTT.